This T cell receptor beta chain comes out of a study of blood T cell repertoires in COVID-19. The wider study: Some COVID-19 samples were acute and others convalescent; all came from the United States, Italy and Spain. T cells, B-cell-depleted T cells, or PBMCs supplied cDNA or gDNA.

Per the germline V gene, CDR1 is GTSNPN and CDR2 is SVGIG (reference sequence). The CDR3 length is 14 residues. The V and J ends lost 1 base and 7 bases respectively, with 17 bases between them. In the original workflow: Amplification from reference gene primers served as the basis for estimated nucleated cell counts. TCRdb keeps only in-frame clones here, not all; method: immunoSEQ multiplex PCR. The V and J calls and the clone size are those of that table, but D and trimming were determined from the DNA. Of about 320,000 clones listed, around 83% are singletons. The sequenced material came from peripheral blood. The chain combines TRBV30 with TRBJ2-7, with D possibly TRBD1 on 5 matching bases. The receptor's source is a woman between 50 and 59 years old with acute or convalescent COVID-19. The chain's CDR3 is CAWSGKRTPGEQYF. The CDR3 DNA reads TGTGCCTGGAGTGGTAAGAGAACCCCAGGGGAGCAGTACTTC.